This record looks at one T cell receptor (beta chain) sequence and its context. Per the authors' pipeline: Estimates of nucleated cell counts were drawn from the amplification of reference gene primers. Libraries were prepared by immunoSEQ multiplex PCR; TCRdb keeps only in-frame clonotypes and omits some of them. V and J calls and clone size are those listed in that table; D and trimming were worked out from the DNA. The data show roughly 62,000 clones, about 80% seen once. The sample belongs to a study of blood T cell repertoires in COVID-19. Seattle patients were enrolled while actively infected and followed longitudinally. The ends were cut back, 0 bases at V and 4 bases at J, with 18 bases in the middle. The CDR3 sequence is 17 residues long. CDR1 is KGHSH, CDR2 LQKENI, per germline.

The TCR originated in a man older than 75 with COVID-19, enrolled during active disease. Sequenced input: peripheral blood. The rearrangement links TRBV18 to TRBJ1-2, with a possible D match to TRBD1 (5 bases). DNA for the CDR3: TGTGCCAGCTCACCACCAACAGGAACCTTAGGTCTCTATGGCTACACCTTC. Its protein product is CASSPPTGTLGLYGYTF.